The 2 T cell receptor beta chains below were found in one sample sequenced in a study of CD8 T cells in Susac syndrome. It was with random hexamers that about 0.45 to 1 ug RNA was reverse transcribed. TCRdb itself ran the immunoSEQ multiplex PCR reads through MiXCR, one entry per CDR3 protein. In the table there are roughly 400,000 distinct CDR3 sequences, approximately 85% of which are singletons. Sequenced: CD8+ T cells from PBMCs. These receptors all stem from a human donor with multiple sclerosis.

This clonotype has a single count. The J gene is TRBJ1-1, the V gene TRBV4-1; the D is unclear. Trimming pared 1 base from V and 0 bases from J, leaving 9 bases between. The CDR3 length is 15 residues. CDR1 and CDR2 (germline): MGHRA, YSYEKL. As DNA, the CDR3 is TGCGCCAGCAGCCAAGCTCTGACATTGAACACTGAAGCTTTCTTT. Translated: CASSQALTLNTEAFF.

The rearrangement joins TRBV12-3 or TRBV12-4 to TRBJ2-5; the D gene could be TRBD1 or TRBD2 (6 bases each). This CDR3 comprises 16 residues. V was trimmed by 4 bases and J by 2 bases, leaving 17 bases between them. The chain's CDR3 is CASSSGEGEEQETQYF. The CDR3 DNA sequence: TGTGCCAGCAGTTCGGGAGAGGGGGAGGAACAAGAGACCCAGTACTTC.